The 5 T cell receptor beta chains in this list originate from one sample, sequenced in a study of blood T cell repertoires in COVID-19. Some clones are missing from TCRdb's copy, which holds only in-frame ones; the method was immunoSEQ multiplex PCR. The sample shows about 280,000 clones, about 87% of them seen only once. Input material: PBMCs or T cells enriched from blood (not recorded which). The receptors were gathered from a woman younger than 45 with acute COVID-19.

This chain joins TRBV29-1 and TRBJ2-1; 9 bases line up with TRBD1. The length of the CDR3 is 14 residues. V lost 6 bases, J lost 4 bases, and 7 bases stayed unmatched. In germline, CDR1 is SQVTM, CDR2 ANQGSEA. The CDR3, as DNA: TGCAGCGTGGGAAGGGACAGGGAGTACAATGAGCAGTTCTTC. This translates into CSVGRDREYNEQFF.

This clone showed up just once. The chain joins TRBV29-1 to TRBJ1-3; 8 positions agree with TRBD1. Germline V lookup: CDR1 SQVTM, CDR2 ANQGSEA. V lost 4 bases, J lost 8 bases, and 7 bases stayed unmatched. The CDR3 runs 13 residues. CDR3 sequence: CSVARDRLDTIYF. CDR3 in DNA: TGCAGCGTTGCCAGGGACAGGTTGGACACCATATATTTT.

This clone has just a few counts. This chain's CDR3 is CASSPPTRGTYEQYF. The CDR3 nucleotides read TGTGCCAGCAGCCCTCCAACCAGGGGGACCTACGAGCAGTACTTC. The V call is TRBV6-2 or TRBV6-3, the J call TRBJ2-7, with 7 bases identical to TRBD1. The V gene's germline CDR1 is MNHEY and CDR2 SVGEGT. J lost 2 bases, V lost 6 bases, and 10 bases had no gene match. The CDR3 totals 15 residues.

This clone came up once. The J gene is TRBJ2-7, the V gene TRBV3-1 (or the pseudogene TRBV3-2), with 7 positions matching TRBD1. Looked up from germline, CDR1 is LGHDT and CDR2 is YNNKEL (reference sequence). The ends lost 5 bases at V and 2 bases at J; junction bases unmatched: 6. This CDR3 spans 14 amino acids. CDR3 sequence: CASSERQGPYEQYF. CDR3 DNA sequence: TGTGCCAGCAGCGAGAGACAGGGTCCCTACGAGCAGTACTTC.

V usage is TRBV9 and J usage is TRBJ2-1; 12 bases agree with TRBD2. Trimming cost V 0 bases and J 0 bases; bases outside gene matches: 10. The CDR3 is made up of 20 amino acids. Germline lookup yields CDR1 SGDLS and CDR2 YYNGEE. The CDR3 here is CASSVGPGTSGLSSYNEQFF. The CDR3 region has the DNA TGTGCCAGCAGCGTAGGCCCTGGGACTAGCGGGTTGAGCTCCTACAATGAGCAGTTCTTC.